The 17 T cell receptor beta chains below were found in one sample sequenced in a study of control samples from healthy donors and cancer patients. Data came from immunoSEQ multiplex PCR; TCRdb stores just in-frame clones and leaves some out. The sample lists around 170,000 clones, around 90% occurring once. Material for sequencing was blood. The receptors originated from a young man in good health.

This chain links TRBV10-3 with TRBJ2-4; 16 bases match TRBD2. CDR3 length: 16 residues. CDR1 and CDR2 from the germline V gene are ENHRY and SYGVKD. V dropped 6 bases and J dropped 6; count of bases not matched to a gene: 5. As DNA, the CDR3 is TGTGCCATCAGCGGGACTAGCGGGAGGGGGGGAAACATTCAGTACTTC. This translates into CAISGTSGRGGNIQYF.

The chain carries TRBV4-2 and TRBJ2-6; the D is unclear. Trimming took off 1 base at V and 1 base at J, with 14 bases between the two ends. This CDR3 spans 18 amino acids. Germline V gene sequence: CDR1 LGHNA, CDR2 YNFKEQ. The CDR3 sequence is CASSQGVAPSSGANVLTF. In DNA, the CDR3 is TGTGCCAGCAGCCAAGGGGTCGCACCGTCTTCTGGGGCCAACGTCCTGACTTTC.

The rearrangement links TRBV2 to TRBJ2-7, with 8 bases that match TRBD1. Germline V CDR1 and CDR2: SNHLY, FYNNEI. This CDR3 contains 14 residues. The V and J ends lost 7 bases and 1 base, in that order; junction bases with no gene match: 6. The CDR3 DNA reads TGTGCCAGCACTATTCAGGGGGCTTCCTACGAGCAGTACTTC. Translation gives CASTIQGASYEQYF.

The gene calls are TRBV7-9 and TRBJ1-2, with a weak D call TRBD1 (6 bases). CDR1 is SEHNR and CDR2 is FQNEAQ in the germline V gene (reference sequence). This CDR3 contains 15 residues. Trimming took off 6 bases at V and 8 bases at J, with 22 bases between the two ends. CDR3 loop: CASSLTGTSLWGYTF. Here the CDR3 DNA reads TGTGCCAGCAGTCTTACCGGGACATCCCTCTGGGGCTACACCTTC.

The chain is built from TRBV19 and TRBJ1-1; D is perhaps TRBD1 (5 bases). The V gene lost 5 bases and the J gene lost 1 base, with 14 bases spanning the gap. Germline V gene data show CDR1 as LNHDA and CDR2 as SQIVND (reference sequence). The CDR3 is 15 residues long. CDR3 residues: CASSPGLGENTEAFF. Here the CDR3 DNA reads TGTGCCAGTAGTCCGGGACTGGGAGAGAACACTGAAGCTTTCTTT. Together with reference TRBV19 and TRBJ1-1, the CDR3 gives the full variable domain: DGGITQSPKYLFRKEGQNVTLSCEQNLNHDAMYWYRQDPGQGLRLIYYSQIVNDFQKGDIAEGYSVSREKKESFPLTVTSAQKNPTAFYLCASSPGLGENTEAFFGQGTRLTVV.

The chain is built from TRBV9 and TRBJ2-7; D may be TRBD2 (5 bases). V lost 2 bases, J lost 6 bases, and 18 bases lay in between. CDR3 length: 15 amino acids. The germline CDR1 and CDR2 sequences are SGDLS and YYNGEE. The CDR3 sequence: CASSVTLDSMGEQYF. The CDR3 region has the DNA TGTGCCAGCAGCGTTACACTAGATTCGATGGGCGAGCAGTACTTC.

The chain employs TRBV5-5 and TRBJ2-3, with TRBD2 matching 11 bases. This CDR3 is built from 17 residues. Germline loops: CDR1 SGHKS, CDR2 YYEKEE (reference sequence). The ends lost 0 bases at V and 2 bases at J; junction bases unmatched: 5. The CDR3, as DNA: TGTGCCAGCAGCTTGGCCCTGACTAGCGGGATCACAGATACGCAGTATTTT. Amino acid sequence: CASSLALTSGITDTQYF.

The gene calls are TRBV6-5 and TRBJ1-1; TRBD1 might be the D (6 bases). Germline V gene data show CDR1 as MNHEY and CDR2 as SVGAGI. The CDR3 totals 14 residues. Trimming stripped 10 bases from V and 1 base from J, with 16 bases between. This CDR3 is CATHRDIENTEAFF. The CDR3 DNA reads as TGTGCCACTCATCGGGACATTGAGAACACTGAAGCTTTCTTT.

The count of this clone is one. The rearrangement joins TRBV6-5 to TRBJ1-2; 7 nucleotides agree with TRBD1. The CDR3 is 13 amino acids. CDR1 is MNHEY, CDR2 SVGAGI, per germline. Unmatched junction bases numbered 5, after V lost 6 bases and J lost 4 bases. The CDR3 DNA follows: TGTGCCAGCAGGGCAGGGGGGGGCTATGGCTACACCTTC. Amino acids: CASRAGGGYGYTF.

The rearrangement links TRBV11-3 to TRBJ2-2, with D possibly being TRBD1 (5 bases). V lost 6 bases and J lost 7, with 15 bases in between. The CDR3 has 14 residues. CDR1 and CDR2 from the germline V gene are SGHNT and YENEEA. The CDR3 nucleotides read TGTGCCAGCAGTTCACGACAGAAAGGCGGGGAGCTGTTTTTT. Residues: CASSSRQKGGELFF.

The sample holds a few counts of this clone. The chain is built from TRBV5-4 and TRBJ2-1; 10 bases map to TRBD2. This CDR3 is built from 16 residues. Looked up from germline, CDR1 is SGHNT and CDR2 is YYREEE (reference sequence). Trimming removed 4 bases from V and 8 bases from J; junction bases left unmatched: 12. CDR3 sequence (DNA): TGTGCCAGCAGCCCGCGAGCGGGAGGGCCAGAAGATGAGCAGTTCTTC. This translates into CASSPRAGGPEDEQFF.

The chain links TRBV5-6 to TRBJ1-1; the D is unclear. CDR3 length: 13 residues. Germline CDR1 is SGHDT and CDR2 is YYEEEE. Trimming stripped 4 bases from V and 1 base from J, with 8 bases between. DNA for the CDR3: TGTGCCAGCAGCGTTATACAGAACACTGAAGCTTTCTTT. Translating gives CASSVIQNTEAFF.

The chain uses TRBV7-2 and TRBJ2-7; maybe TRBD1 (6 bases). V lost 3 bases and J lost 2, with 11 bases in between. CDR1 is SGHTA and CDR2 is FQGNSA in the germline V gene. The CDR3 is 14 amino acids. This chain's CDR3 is CASSFGTHPYEQYF. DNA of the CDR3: TGTGCCAGCAGCTTCGGGACACATCCCTACGAGCAGTACTTC.

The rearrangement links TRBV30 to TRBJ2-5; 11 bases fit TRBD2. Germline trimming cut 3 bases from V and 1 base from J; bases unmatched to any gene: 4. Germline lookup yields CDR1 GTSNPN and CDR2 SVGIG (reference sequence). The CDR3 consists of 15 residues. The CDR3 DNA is TGTGCCTGGAGCTACGGGACTAGCGGCCAAGAGACCCAGTACTTC. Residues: CAWSYGTSGQETQYF.

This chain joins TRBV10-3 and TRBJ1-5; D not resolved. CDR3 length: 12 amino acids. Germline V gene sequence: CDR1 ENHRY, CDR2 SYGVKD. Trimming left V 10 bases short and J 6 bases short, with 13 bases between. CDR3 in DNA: TGTGCCACTTCATTAGAAGGTCAGCCCCAGCATTTT. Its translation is CATSLEGQPQHF.

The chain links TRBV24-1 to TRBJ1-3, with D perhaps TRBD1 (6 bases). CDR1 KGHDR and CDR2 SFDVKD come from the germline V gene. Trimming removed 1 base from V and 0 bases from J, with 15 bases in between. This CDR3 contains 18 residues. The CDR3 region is CATSDLIGQKLSGNTIYF. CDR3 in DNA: TGTGCCACCAGTGATTTAATAGGACAGAAACTCTCTGGAAACACCATATATTTT.

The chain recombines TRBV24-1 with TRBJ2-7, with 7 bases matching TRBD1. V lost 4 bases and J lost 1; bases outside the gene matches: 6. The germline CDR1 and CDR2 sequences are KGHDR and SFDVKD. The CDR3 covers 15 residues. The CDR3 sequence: CATSDPGTDSYEQYF. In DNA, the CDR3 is TGTGCCACCAGTGACCCCGGGACAGATTCCTACGAGCAGTACTTC.